This T cell receptor (beta chain) comes out of a study of shared clonotypes between healthy human individuals. Study at large: Samples came from a couple of female and a few male donors aged 18 to 49.

As for this clone: Its antigen is still unknown.

The table came from immunoSEQ multiplex PCR; TCRdb's copy has only in-frame clones and leaves some out. The sample contains around 550,000 clones, 95% to 97% of which appear only once. Broader study findings: Sample collection involved blood only; tissue repertoires are likely different.

Germline V gene data show CDR1 as SQVTM and CDR2 as ANQGSEA. The CDR3 consists of 12 residues. V was pared by 7 bases and J by 9 bases, with 11 bases of the junction left unmatched. Material for sequencing was naive CD4+ T cells sorted from blood. Subset denoted: CD45RA+ positively selected. The TCR was taken from a woman in her 30s in good health. The chain joins TRBV29-1 to TRBJ1-1, with 7 bases aligning to TRBD1. The CDR3 DNA is TGCAGCGCCGCAGGGCAGGGGGTTCAAGCTTTCTTT. It translates to CSAAGQGVQAFF.